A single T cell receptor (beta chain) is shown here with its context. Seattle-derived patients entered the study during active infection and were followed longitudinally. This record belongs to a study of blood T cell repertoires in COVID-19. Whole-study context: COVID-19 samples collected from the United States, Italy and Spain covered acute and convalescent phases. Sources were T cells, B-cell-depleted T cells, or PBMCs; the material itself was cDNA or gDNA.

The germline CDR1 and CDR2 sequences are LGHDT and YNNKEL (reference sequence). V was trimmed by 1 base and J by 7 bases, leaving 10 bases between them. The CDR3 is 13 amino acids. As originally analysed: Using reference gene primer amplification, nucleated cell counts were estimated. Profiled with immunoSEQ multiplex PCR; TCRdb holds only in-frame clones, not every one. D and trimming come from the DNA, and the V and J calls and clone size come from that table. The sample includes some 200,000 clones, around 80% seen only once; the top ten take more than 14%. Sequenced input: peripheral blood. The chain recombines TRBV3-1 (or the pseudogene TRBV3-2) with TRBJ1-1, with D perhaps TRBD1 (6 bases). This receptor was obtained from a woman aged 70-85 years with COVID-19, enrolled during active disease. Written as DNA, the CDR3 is TGTGCCAGCAGCCAAGCAGGGGTGGGTGAAGCTTTCTTT. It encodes CASSQAGVGEAFF.